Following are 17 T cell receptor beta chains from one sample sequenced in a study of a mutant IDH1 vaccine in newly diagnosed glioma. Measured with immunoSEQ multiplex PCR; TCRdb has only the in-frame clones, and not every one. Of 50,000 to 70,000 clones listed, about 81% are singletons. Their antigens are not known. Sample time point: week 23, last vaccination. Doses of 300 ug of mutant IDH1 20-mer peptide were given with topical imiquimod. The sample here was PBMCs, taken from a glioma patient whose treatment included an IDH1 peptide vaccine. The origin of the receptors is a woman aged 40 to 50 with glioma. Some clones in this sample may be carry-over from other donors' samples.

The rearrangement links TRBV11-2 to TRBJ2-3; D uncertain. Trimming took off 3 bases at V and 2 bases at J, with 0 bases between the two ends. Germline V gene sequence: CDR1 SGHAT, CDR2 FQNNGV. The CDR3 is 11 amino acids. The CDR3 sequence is CASSFTDTQYF. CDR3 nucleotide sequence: TGTGCCAGCAGCTTCACAGATACGCAGTATTTT.

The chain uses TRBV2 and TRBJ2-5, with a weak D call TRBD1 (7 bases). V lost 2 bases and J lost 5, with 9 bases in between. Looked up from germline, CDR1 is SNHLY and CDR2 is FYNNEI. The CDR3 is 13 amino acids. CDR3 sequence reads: CASSESGGETQYF. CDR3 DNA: TGTGCCAGCAGTGAATCAGGGGGGGAGACCCAGTACTTC.

The CDR3 coding sequence is TGTGCCACCGGGGGCCCCTTGGCTGGGGCCAACGTCCTGACTTTC. This encodes CATGGPLAGANVLTF. The chain carries TRBV19 and TRBJ2-6, with D perhaps being TRBD1 or TRBD2 (6 bases each). This CDR3 is built from 15 residues. CDR1 is LNHDA and CDR2 is SQIVND in the germline V gene (reference sequence). Trimming shortened V by 10 bases and J by 2 bases, and 15 bases separated the two germline ends.

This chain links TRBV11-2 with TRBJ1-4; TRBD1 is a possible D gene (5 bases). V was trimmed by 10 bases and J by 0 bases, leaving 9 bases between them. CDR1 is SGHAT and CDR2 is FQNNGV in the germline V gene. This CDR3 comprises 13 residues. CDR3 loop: CATGGSTNEKLFF. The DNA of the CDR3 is TGTGCCACCGGGGGGTCAACTAATGAAAAACTGTTTTTT.

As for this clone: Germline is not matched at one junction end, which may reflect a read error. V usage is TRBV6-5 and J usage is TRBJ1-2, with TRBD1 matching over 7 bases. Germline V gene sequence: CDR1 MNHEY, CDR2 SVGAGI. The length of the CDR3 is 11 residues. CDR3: CASSYRDSDVW. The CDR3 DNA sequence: TGTGCCAGCAGTTACCGGGACAGTGACGTCTGG.

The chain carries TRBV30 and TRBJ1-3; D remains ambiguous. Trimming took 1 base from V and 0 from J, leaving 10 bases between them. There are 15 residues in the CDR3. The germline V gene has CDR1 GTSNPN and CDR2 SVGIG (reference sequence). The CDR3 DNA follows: TGTGCCTGGAGTGGATTAGGGAGCTCTGGAAACACCATATATTTT. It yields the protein CAWSGLGSSGNTIYF.

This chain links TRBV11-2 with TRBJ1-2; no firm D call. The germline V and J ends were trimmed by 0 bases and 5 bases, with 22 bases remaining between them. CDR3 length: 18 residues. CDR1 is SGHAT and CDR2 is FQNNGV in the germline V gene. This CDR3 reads CASSLDWLAGKPIYGYTF. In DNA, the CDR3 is TGTGCCAGCAGCTTAGATTGGTTGGCAGGCAAACCTATTTATGGCTACACCTTC.

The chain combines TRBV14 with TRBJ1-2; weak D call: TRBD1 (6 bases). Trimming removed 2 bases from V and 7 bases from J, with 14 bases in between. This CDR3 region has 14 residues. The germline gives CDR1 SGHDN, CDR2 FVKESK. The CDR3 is CASSQLTGWSGYTF. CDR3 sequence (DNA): TGTGCCAGCAGCCAATTGACAGGCTGGTCTGGCTACACCTTC.

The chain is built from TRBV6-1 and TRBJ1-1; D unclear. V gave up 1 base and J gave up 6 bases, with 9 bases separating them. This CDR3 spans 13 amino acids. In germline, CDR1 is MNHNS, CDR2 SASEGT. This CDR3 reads CASSEVTRAEAFF. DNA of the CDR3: TGTGCCAGCAGTGAAGTGACAAGGGCTGAAGCTTTCTTT.

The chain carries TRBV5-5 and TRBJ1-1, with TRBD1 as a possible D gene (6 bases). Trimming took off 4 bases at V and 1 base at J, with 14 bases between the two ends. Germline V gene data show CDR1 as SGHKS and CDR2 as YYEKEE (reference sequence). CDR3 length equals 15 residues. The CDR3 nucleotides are TGTGCCAGCAGCCGCGACAGGATTCCGAACACTGAAGCTTTCTTT. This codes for CASSRDRIPNTEAFF.

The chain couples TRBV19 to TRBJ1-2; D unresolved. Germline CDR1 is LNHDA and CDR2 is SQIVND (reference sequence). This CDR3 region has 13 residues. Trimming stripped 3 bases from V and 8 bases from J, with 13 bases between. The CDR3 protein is CASSIDLVHGYTF. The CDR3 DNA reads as TGTGCCAGTAGTATTGACCTGGTACACGGCTACACCTTC.

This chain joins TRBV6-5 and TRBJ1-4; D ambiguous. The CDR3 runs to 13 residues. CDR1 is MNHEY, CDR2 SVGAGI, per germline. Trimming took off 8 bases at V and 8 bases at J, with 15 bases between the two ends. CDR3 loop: CASSPPLGEKLFF. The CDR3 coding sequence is TGTGCCAGCTCTCCCCCGTTAGGGGAAAAACTGTTTTTT.

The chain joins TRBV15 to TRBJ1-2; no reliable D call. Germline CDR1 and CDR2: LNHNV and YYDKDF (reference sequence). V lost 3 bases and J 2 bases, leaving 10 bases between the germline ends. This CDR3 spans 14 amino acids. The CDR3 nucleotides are TGTGCCACCAGCAGTCATCCAGACAACTATGGCTACACCTTC. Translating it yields CATSSHPDNYGYTF.

This CDR3 is CATSREGAHEKLFF. In nucleotides, the CDR3 is TGTGCCACCAGCAGAGAGGGGGCGCATGAAAAACTGTTTTTT. The chain couples TRBV15 to TRBJ1-4; maybe TRBD1 (6 bases). CDR3 length equals 14 residues. Germline loops: CDR1 LNHNV, CDR2 YYDKDF (reference sequence). Between the trimmed V and J ends, which lost 0 bases and 6 bases, there was a span of 8 bases.

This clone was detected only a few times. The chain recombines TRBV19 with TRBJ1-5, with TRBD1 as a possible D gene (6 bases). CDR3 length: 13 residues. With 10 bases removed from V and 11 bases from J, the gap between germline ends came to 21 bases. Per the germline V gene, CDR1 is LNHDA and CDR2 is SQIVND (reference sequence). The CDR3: CATQGQKGWAQHF. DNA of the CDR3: TGTGCCACCCAGGGACAAAAGGGTTGGGCCCAGCATTTT.

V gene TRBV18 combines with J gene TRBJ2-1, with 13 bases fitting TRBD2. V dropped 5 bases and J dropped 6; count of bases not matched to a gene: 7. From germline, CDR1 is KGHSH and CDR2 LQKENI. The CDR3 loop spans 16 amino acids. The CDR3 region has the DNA TGTGCCAGCTCAATCGGACTAGCGGGGGACACCAATGAGCAGTTCTTC. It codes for CASSIGLAGDTNEQFF.

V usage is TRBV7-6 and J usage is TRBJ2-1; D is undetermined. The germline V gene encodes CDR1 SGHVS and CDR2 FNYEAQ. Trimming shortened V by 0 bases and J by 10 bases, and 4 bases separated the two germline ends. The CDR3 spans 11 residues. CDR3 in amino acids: CASSLAQEQFF. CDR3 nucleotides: TGTGCCAGCAGCTTAGCCCAGGAGCAGTTCTTC.